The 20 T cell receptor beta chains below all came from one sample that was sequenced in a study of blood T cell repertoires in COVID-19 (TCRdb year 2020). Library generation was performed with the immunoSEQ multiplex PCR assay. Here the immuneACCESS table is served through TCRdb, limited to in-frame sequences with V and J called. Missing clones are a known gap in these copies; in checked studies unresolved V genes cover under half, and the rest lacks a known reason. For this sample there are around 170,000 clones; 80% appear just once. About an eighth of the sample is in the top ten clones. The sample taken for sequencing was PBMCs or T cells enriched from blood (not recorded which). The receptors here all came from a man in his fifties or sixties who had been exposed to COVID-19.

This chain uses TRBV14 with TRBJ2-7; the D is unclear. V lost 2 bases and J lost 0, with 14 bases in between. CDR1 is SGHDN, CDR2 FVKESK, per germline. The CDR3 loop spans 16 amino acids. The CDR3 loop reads CASSQKLGYSSYEQYF. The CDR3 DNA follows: TGTGCCAGCAGCCAAAAGCTCGGATACAGCTCCTACGAGCAGTACTTC.

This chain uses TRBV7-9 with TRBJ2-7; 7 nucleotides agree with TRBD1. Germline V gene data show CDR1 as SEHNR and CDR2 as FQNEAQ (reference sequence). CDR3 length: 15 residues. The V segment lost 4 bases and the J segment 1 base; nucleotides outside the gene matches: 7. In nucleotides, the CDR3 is TGTGCCAGCAGCTCCGAAGGGACAGCATCCTACGAGCAGTACTTC. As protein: CASSSEGTASYEQYF.

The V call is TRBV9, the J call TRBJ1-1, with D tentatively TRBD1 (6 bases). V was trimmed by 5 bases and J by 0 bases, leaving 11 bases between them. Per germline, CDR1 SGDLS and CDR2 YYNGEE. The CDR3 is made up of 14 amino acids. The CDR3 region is CASSVTGMNTEAFF. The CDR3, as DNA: TGTGCCAGCAGTGTCACAGGGATGAACACTGAAGCTTTCTTT.

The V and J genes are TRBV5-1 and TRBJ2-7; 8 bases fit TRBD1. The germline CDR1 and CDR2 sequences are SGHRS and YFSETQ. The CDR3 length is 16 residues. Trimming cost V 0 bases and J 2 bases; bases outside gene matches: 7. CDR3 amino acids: CASSLAGRGHPYEQYF. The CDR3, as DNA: TGCGCCAGCAGCTTGGCCGGCAGGGGGCACCCCTACGAGCAGTACTTC.

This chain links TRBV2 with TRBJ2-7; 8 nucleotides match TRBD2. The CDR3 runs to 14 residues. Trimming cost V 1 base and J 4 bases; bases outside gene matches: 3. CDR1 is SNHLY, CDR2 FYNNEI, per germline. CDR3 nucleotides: TGTGCCAGCAGTGAAGGTCTAGCGGGTTACGAGCAGTACTTC. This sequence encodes CASSEGLAGYEQYF.

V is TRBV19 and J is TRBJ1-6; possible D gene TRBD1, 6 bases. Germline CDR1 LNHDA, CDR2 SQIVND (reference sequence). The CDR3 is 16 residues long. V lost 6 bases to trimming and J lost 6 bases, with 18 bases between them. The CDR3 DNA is TGTGCCAGTAGCCGACAGGCGTCAGGGATTAATTCACCCCTCCACTTT. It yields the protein CASSRQASGINSPLHF.

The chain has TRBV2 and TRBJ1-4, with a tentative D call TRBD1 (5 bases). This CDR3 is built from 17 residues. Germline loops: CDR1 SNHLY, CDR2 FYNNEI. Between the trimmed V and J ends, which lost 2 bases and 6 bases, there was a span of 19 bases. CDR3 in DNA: TGTGCCAGCAGTGAAACGAGTGGGAGGGGATTTCATGAAAAACTGTTTTTT. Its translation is CASSETSGRGFHEKLFF. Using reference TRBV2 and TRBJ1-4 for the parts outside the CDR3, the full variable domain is EPEVTQTPSHQVTQMGQEVILRCVPISNHLYFYWYRQILGQKVEFLVSFYNNEISEKSEIFDDQFSVERPDGSNFTLKIRSTKLEDSAMYFCASSETSGRGFHEKLFFGSGTQLSVL.

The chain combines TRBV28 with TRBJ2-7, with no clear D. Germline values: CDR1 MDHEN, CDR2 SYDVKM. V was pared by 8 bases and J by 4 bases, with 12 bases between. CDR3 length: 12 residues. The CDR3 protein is CASRARLYEQYF. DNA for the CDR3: TGTGCCAGCCGTGCTCGACTGTACGAGCAGTACTTC.

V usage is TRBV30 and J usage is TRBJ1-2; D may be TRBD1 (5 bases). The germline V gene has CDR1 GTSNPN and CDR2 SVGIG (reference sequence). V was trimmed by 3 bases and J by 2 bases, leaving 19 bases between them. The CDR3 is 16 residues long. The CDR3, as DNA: TGTGCCTGGAGCCACAATTCGGGACTCAGCAACTATGGCTACACCTTC. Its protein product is CAWSHNSGLSNYGYTF.

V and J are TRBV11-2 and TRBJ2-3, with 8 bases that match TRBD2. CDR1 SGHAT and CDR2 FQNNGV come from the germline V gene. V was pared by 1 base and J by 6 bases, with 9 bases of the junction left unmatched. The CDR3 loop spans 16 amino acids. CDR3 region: CASSLGSSGSWDTQYF. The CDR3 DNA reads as TGTGCCAGCAGCTTAGGGTCCAGCGGGAGTTGGGATACGCAGTATTTT.

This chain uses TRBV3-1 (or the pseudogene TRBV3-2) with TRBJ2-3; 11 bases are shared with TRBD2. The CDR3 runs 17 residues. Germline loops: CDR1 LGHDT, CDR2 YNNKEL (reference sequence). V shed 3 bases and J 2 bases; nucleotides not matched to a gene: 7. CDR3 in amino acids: CASSQAGTSGITDTQYF. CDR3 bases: TGTGCCAGCAGCCAGGCCGGGACTAGCGGAATCACAGATACGCAGTATTTT.

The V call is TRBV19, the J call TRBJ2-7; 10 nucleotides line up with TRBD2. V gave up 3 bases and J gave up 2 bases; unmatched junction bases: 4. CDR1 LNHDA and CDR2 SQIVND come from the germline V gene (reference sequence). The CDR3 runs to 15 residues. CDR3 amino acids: CASSIIAGGPYEQYF. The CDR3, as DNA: TGTGCCAGTAGTATTATAGCGGGAGGCCCCTACGAGCAGTACTTC.

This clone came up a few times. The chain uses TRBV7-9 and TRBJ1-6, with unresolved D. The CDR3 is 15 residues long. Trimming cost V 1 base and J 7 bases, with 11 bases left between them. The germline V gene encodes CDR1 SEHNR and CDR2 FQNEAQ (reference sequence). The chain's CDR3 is CASSLVATLNSPLHF. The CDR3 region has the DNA TGTGCCAGCAGCTTAGTAGCGACACTCAATTCACCCCTCCACTTT.

The CDR3 sequence: CASSHGTSGRGADTQYF. The CDR3 DNA is TGTGCCAGCAGCCACGGGACTAGCGGGAGGGGAGCAGATACGCAGTATTTT. The rearrangement uses TRBV7-8 and TRBJ2-3; 16 nucleotides match TRBD2. Germline assignment: CDR1 SGHVS and CDR2 FQNEAQ. The ends lost 5 bases at V and 4 bases at J; junction bases unmatched: 6. The CDR3 spans 17 residues. Full variable domain (rest looked up from reference TRBV7-8 and TRBJ2-3): GAGVSQSPRYKVAKRGQDVALRCDPISGHVSLFWYQQALGQGPEFLTYFQNEAQLDKSGLPSDRFFAERPEGSVSTLKIQRTQQEDSAVYLCASSHGTSGRGADTQYFGPGTRLTVL.

The chain's CDR3 is CASSAWGSGSDEQYF. In nucleotides, the CDR3 is TGTGCCAGCAGCGCCTGGGGTAGCGGGAGCGACGAGCAGTACTTC. This sequence joins TRBV9 and TRBJ2-7, with 9 bases matching TRBD2. J lost 5 bases, V lost 3 bases, and 9 bases had no gene match. CDR3 length: 15 amino acids. Germline V lookup: CDR1 SGDLS, CDR2 YYNGEE.

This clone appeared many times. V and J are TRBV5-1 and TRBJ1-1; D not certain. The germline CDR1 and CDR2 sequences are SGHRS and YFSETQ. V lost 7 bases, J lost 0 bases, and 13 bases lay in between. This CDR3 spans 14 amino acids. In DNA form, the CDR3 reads TGCGCCAGCTACGAGGGTAAGATGAACACTGAAGCTTTCTTT. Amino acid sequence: CASYEGKMNTEAFF.

CDR3 in amino acids: CASRKTGGNQPQHF. DNA of the CDR3: TGTGCCAGCAGAAAGACAGGGGGCAATCAGCCCCAGCATTTT. The rearrangement joins TRBV28 to TRBJ1-5, with 8 bases fitting TRBD1. The V gene's germline CDR1 is MDHEN and CDR2 SYDVKM. This CDR3 spans 14 amino acids. V shed 6 bases and J 2 bases; nucleotides not matched to a gene: 3.

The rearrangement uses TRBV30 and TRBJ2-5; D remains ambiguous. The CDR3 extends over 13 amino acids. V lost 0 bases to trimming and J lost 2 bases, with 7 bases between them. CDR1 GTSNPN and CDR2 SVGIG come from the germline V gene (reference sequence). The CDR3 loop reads CAWSVGWQETQYF. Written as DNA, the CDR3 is TGTGCCTGGAGTGTGGGCTGGCAAGAGACCCAGTACTTC.

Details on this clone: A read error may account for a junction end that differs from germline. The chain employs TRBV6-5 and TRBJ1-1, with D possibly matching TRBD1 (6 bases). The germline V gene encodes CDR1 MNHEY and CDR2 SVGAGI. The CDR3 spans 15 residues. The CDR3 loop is CASSRQGGTRVEGIF. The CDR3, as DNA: TGTGCCAGCAGTCGCCAAGGTGGGACACGGGTTGAAGGGATCTTT.

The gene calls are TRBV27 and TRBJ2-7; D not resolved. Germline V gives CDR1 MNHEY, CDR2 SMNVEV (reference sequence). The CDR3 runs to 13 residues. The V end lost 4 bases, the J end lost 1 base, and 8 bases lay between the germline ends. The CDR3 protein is CASSSLPSYEQYF. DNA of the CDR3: TGTGCCAGCAGTTCTCTCCCTTCCTACGAGCAGTACTTC.